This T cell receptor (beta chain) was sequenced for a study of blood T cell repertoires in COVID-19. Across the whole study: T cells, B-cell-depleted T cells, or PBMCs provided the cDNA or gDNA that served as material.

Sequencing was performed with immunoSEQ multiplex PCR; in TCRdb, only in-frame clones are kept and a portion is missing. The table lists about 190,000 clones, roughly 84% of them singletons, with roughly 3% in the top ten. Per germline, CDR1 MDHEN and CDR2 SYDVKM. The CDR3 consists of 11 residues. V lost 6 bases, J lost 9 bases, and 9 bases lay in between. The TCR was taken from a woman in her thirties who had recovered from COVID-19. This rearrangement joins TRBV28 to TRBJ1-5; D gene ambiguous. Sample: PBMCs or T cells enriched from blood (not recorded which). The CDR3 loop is CASRKNGPQHF. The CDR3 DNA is TGTGCCAGCAGGAAGAACGGGCCCCAGCATTTT.